This TCR beta chain was sequenced for a study of blood T cell repertoires in COVID-19. Study context: Donors in the United States, Italy and Spain gave samples during acute or convalescent COVID-19. In each case, the material was cDNA or gDNA derived from T cells, B-cell-depleted T cells, or PBMCs.

Germline CDR1 is MGHRA and CDR2 is YSYEKL. V was trimmed by 1 base and J by 0 bases, leaving 27 bases between them. This CDR3 is 21 amino acids long. Authors' analysis steps: Reference gene primer amplification yielded estimated nucleated cell counts. Method: immunoSEQ multiplex PCR; TCRdb's copy keeps in-frame clones and lacks some. The V and J calls and clone size were taken over from that table, and D and trimming were inferred from the DNA. The sample shows some 150,000 clones, about four fifths of them seen only once. V is TRBV4-1 and J is TRBJ1-2, with D perhaps matching TRBD1 (5 bases). The sample taken for sequencing was peripheral blood. This sequence originates from a man aged 65 to 85 with acute or convalescent COVID-19. The CDR3 sequence is CASSQVQGGATGELANYGYTF. In nucleotides, the CDR3 is TGCGCCAGCAGCCAAGTTCAGGGAGGCGCAACCGGAGAGTTAGCTAACTATGGCTACACCTTC.